Listed here is a single T cell receptor beta chain. This clonotype was detected a few times. Its antigen is currently not known. No base qualities exist here, and no much larger clone lies one base off it. From the cysteine through the phenylalanine, the CDR3 covers 15 amino acids. Just the 45-base CDR3 DNA is kept, in frame starting at base 1. For CDR1 and CDR2, the germline V gene lists SGHDN and FVKESK. Trimming removed 1 base from V and 2 bases from J, leaving 9 bases between the germline ends. The source of the sample is a study of blood T cells in healthy people across ages (dated by TCRdb to between 2014 and 2017). About the full investigation: Template switching captured roughly one uniquely barcoded TCR beta cDNA molecule per two T cells in model experiments. The donors were divided into four age groups: young (average roughly 15 years), middle-aged (around 37), aged (about 62) and long-lived (about 80). To avoid experimental bias, donors of different ages were spread randomly across the sequencing lanes. For two donors (one aged 18 to 29 and one aged 80 or older), the study analyzed two additional independent replicas of 1 million unique cDNA reads from the same blood draw. To track age-related changes in TCR beta repertoire diversity, the study relied on deep sequencing normalized with unique cDNA molecular identifiers. On the study overall, not on this receptor specifically: Because donor CMV infection status was unknown, age-related changes in expanded clonotypes were potentially confounded. Observed TCR beta diversity correlated strongly with the percentage of naive T cells measured by flow cytometry. Estimates of total diversity from one million sequenced T cells were regarded as lower bounds and underestimates. Compared with the aged group, the long-lived group had more naive CD4+ T cells, fewer expanded clones and increased TCR diversity, a pattern suggesting age selection. Conclusive comparison of naive and antigen-experienced compartments was prevented by the profiling of bulk unsorted PBMCs. As age increased, observed TCR beta diversity per million T cells dropped in a roughly linear way, and a significant reduction was already evident by age 40.

Systemically healthy Caucasian individuals from Russia, 39 in total and aged roughly 6 to 95 years, were included as donors. Roughly 11 milliliters of peripheral blood were drawn from each donor into EDTA-treated Vacutainer tubes. Ficoll-Paque density-gradient centrifugation was used to isolate PBMCs, with at least 7 million per sample. Total RNA, at least 5 micrograms per sample, was extracted from PBMCs with Trizol reagent. The percentages of naive CD45RAhigh/CD27high T cells were determined by flow cytometry on a PBMC aliquot from every donor. Library preparation was by 5' RACE. Sequenced using an Illumina HiSeq 2500. A second PCR of about 6 to 11 cycles was run with a J-beta primer mix and a sample-barcoded 5' primer. Each TCR beta cDNA molecule received a unique molecular identifier from a template-switch 5' adaptor carrying 12 random nucleotides. At least 2.5 million CDR3-containing paired-end reads were obtained from each sample. The Mint cDNA synthesis kit, primed by a TRBC-specific oligonucleotide, was used to synthesize first-strand cDNA from all RNA. Following uracil-DNA glycosylase treatment, all cDNA underwent a first 18-cycle PCR with the universal primers M1SS and BC2_uni_R. On the authors' methods: For normalization, 1 million high-quality reads, each with a distinct molecular identifier, were randomly selected from each sample. Reads with shared molecular identifiers were discarded instead of being binned into consensus sequences. MiTCR, run with a Q25 quality threshold and the strictest error-elimination algorithm, handled CDR3 identification, clonotype clustering and error correction. Lower-bound total TCR beta diversity was estimated with a nonparametric unseen species model using Euler transformation. TCRdb ran its own pipeline on the public reads, namely fastp trimming at Q25 and MiXCR clone calling, and kept in-frame beta chains. When rows share a CDR3 protein, they turn into one entry using the most common DNA and genes. TCRdb, not the original authors, processed these V and J calls. Here the sample has 1.5 million to 2 million distinct CDR3 sequences; roughly 50% occur a single time. The ten largest clones add up to around 2.1% of the sample.

The TCR originated in a woman between 40 and 55 years old in good health. What was sequenced was blood. The chain was built from TRBV14 and TRBJ2-1; perhaps TRBD1 is the D gene, with 6 bases matching. The CDR3 loop reads CASSQAGVAYNEQFF. The nucleotide sequence reads as follows: TGTGCCAGCAGCCAAGCAGGGGTCGCCTACAATGAGCAGTTCTTC.